This T cell receptor beta chain was retrieved from a study of chemoradiotherapy in HPV16-positive cancers. General study points: Candidate HPV-specific clones and E7-related TCR motifs grew in tumor during treatment. HPV-specific T cells were functionally defined from only two HPV16-positive patients. For HPV16-positive patients, expanding HPV-responsive T cells associated with longer recurrence-free survival.

Regarding this clone: What it binds is not known.

The CDR3 extends over 19 amino acids. Trimming stripped 1 base from V and 3 bases from J, with 25 bases between. Per germline, CDR1 SGHAT and CDR2 FQNNGV. The table came from immunoSEQ multiplex PCR; TCRdb's copy has only in-frame clones and leaves some out. The sample holds roughly 23,000 clones, roughly 92% seen once. The sequence derives from a human donor with HPV-associated anogenital cancer. Source: blood, taken from a patient who underwent chemoradiotherapy. The chain uses TRBV11-2 and TRBJ2-7, with a tentative D call TRBD1 (6 bases). This chain's CDR3 is CASSLGRGRLTKRNYEQYF. The CDR3 nucleotides are TGTGCCAGCAGCTTAGGCAGGGGAAGACTTACCAAGAGAAACTACGAGCAGTACTTC.